These T cell receptor beta chains were read from a single sample in a study of blood T cell repertoires in COVID-19. The table came from immunoSEQ multiplex PCR; TCRdb's copy has only in-frame clones and leaves some out. The table shows roughly 340,000 clones, with approximately 87% occurring only once. Sequenced material: peripheral blood. Receptor source: a woman aged 45 to 65 with COVID-19, enrolled during active disease. Both conserved end residues are part of each CDR3. A D gene is named only where the DNA matches it firmly. Clone size appears in some rows only: once, few, many, or a class for an expanded clone.

d_call j_call cdr3_length clone_size v_call cdr3_aa cdr3_nt
NA TRBJ2-7 12 NA TRBV5-1 CASSSASDEQYF TGCGCCAGCAGCTCAGCGTCCGACGAGCAGTACTTC
NA TRBJ2-7 11 NA TRBV6-5 CASSNRAEQYF TGTGCCAGCAGTAACAGGGCCGAGCAGTACTTC
NA TRBJ2-1 14 NA TRBV3-1/TRBV3-2 CASSQAPGGNEQFF TGTGCCAGCAGCCAAGCCCCCGGAGGGAATGAGCAGTTCTTC
TRBD2 TRBJ2-1 16 NA TRBV4-2 CASSLRGLAGANEQFF TGTGCCAGCAGCTTAAGGGGACTAGCGGGCGCCAATGAGCAGTTCTTC
TRBD2 TRBJ2-1 18 NA TRBV4-1 CASSQDRSTSGPNNEQFF TGCGCCAGCAGCCAAGATAGGTCGACTAGCGGACCGAACAATGAGCAGTTCTTC
TRBD2 TRBJ2-3 15 NA TRBV7-2 CASSSSGRAPDTQYF TGTGCCAGCAGCTCTAGCGGGAGGGCCCCAGATACGCAGTATTTT
TRBD1 TRBJ1-4 16 NA TRBV3-1/TRBV3-2 CASSQIRTGTSEKLFF TGTGCCAGCAGCCAAATACGGACAGGGACCAGTGAAAAACTGTTTTTT
NA TRBJ2-3 12 NA TRBV12-3/TRBV12-4 CASSPTLDTQYF TGTGCCAGCAGCCCTACCTTGGATACGCAGTATTTT
NA TRBJ2-7 11 NA TRBV2 CASGTSYEQYF TGTGCCAGCGGGACTTCCTACGAGCAGTACTTC
TRBD2 TRBJ2-7 17 NA TRBV27 CASSLMAQGLAGAEQYF TGTGCCAGCAGTTTGATGGCCCAGGGACTAGCGGGAGCCGAGCAGTACTTC
NA TRBJ2-7 14 NA TRBV5-1 CASSLQQGTYEQYF TGCGCCAGCAGCTTGCAACAGGGTACCTACGAGCAGTACTTC
NA TRBJ1-2 16 NA TRBV18 CASSPPTVSTDYGYTF TGTGCCAGCTCACCCCCCACGGTCTCTACGGACTATGGCTACACCTTC
NA TRBJ1-4 15 NA TRBV7-9 CASSLASGAVGKLFF TGTGCCAGCAGCTTAGCTAGTGGGGCGGTTGGCAAACTGTTTTTT
NA TRBJ1-1 12 NA TRBV28 CASSHTETEAFF TGTGCCAGCAGCCATACAGAAACTGAAGCTTTCTTT
NA TRBJ2-2 15 NA TRBV7-2 CASSLRGVLGGELFF TGTGCCAGCAGCTTACGCGGGGTCCTAGGCGGGGAGCTGTTTTTT
NA TRBJ2-1 15 NA TRBV3-1/TRBV3-2 CASSQGTGAGNEQFF TGTGCCAGCAGCCAAGGTACGGGAGCAGGCAATGAGCAGTTCTTC
NA TRBJ2-3 13 NA TRBV7-3 CASSLAATDTQYF TGTGCCAGCAGCTTAGCGGCCACAGATACGCAGTATTTT
TRBD2 TRBJ2-3 17 NA TRBV11-3 CASSLFRTSGSTDTQYF TGTGCCAGCAGCTTATTTCGGACTAGCGGGAGCACAGATACGCAGTATTTT
NA TRBJ2-1 14 few TRBV3-1/TRBV3-2 CASSHLGRENEQFF TGTGCCAGCAGCCATCTCGGGCGGGAAAATGAGCAGTTCTTC
NA TRBJ2-3 18 NA TRBV20-1 CSASESGHGVLRTDTQYF TGCAGTGCTAGTGAAAGCGGGCACGGCGTTTTACGCACAGATACGCAGTATTTT
TRBD1 TRBJ1-3 15 NA TRBV19 CATSTPRTGGNTIYF TGTGCCACCTCAACCCCCAGGACAGGGGGAAACACCATATATTTT